The clone carrying this T cell receptor beta chain has more than one count but fewer than ten. No antigen is known for it. This specimen comes from a study of T-cell reconstitution after alpha-beta-depleted transplantation in children. Study-wide points: Elevated TCRbeta diversity at day 60 was traced, in some patients, to surviving recipient T cells and thymic progenitors. Newly generated T cells supplied most T-cell counts and diversity one year post-transplant. Several hundred rapidly expanded clones from non-depleted graft cells reportedly supplied alpha-beta T cells about two months post-transplant.

Preparing the TCRbeta library involved the use of unique molecular identifiers. MiXCR, run by TCRdb on the PCR reads, gives a single entry per CDR3 protein. In the table there are about 870,000 distinct CDR3 sequences, 16% of which are singletons. The CDR3 has 14 amino acids. Germline CDR1 and CDR2: SGHRS and YFSETQ. Trimming cost V 4 bases and J 4 bases, with 11 bases left between them. This sequence originates from a male patient younger than 18 who had a stem cell transplant for acute lymphoblastic leukemia, so the T cells may come from the graft donor. V and J are TRBV5-1 and TRBJ2-2, with D maybe TRBD2 (6 bases). The sample consisted of PBMCs, mostly from graft donor cells, taken 360 days after TCRalphabeta/CD19-depleted stem cell transplant. The CDR3 sequence is CASSRGKGTGELFF. The CDR3, as DNA: TGCGCCAGCAGCCGGGGGAAGGGCACCGGGGAGCTGTTTTTT.